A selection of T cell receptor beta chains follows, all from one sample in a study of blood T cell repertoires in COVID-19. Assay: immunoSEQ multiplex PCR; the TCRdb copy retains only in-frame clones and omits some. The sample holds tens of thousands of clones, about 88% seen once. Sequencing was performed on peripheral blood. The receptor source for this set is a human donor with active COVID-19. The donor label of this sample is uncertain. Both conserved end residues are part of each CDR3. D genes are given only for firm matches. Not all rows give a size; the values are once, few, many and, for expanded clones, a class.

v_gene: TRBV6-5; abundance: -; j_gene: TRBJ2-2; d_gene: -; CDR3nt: TGTGCCAGCAGTTACTCGATCGAGGGTCTTAACGGGGAGCTGTTTTTT; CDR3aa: CASSYSIEGLNGELFF
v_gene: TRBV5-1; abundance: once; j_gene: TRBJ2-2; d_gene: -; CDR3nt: TGCGCCAGCAGCGAACAGTCGAACACCGGGGAGCTGTTTTTT; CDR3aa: CASSEQSNTGELFF
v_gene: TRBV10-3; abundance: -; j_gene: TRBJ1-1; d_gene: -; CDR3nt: TGTGCCTCCCAGGGCATCCTGAACACTGAAGCTTTCTTT; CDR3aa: CASQGILNTEAFF
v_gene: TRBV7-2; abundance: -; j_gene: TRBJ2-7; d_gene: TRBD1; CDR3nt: TGTGCCAGCAGAGGACAGGGGGGGTCCTACGAGCAGTACTTC; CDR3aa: CASRGQGGSYEQYF
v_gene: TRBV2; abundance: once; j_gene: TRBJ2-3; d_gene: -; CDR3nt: TGTGCCAGCAGTGAATCCCTATTTACGACAGATACGCAGTATTTT; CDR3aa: CASSESLFTTDTQYF
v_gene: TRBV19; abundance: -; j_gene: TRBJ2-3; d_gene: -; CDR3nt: TGTGCCAGTAGTATACAGGGTCGAGATACGCAGTATTTT; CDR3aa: CASSIQGRDTQYF
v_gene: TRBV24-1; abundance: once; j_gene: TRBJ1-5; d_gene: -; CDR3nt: TGTGCCACCAGTGTAGGGGGCAATCAGCCCCAGCATTTT; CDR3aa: CATSVGGNQPQHF
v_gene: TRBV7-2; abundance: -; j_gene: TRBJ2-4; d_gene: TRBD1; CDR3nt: TGTGCCAGCAGCCCTACAGGGGTAGCCAAAAACATTCAGTACTTC; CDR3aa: CASSPTGVAKNIQYF
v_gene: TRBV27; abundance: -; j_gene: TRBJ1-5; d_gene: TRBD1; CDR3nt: TGTGCCAGAACCTCGGGACAGGGGGCCTATAGCAATCAGCCCCAGCATTTT; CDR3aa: CARTSGQGAYSNQPQHF
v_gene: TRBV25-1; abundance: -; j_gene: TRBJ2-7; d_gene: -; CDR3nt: TGTGCCAGCAGTGTTACGGGGACCTACGAGCAGTACTTC; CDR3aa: CASSVTGTYEQYF